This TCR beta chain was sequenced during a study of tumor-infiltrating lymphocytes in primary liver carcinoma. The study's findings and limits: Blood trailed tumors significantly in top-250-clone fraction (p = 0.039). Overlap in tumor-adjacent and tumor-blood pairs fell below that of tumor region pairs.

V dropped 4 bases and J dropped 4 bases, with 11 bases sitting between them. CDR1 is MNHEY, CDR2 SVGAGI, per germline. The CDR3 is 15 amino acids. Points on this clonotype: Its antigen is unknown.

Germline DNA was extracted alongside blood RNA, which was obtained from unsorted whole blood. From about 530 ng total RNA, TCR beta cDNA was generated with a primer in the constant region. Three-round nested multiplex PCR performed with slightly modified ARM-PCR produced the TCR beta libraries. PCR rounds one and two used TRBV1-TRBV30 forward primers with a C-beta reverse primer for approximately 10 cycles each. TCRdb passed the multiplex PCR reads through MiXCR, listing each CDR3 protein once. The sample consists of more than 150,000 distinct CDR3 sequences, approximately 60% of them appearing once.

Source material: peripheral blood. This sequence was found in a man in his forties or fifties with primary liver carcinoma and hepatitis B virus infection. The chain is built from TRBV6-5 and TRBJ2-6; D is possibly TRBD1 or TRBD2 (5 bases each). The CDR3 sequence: CASSSPGTGANVLTF. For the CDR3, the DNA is TGTGCCAGCAGTTCCCCAGGGACCGGGGCCAACGTCCTGACTTTC.